The entry below gives a single T cell receptor (beta chain) sequence along with its context. Its target is not known. The entry originates in a study of T cell responses to AZD1222 COVID-19 vaccine. General observations from the study: Repertoire collection took place solely once the T cell response had peaked. Seropositive at baseline were only 5 to 7 AZD1222 recipients. Close to half of spike-specific TCRs reportedly recognize unmutated variant regions.

V dropped 4 bases and J dropped 2 bases, with 12 bases sitting between them. Germline CDR1 is MNHEY and CDR2 is SMNVEV (reference sequence). The CDR3 runs 16 residues. This table comes from immunoSEQ multiplex PCR, and its TCRdb copy is limited to in-frame clones, with some not included. Of 150,000 or so clones in the sample, 91% were seen once. The sequence was obtained from an adult in good health. The V call is TRBV27, the J call TRBJ2-6; D perhaps matches TRBD1 (6 bases). The material was peripheral blood, obtained on day 0 of AZD1222 vaccination. CDR3 nucleotide sequence: TGTGCCAGCAGTTCCTCCGAGGGGGCTGGGGCCAACGTCCTGACTTTC. Translating gives CASSSSEGAGANVLTF.